The present entry profiles one T cell receptor beta chain with its context. The entry originates in a study of cytomegalovirus exposure and HLA in healthy donors. Study background: The same platform as the approximately 670 first-cohort repertoires was used for the 120 or so validation repertoires, a later analysis reported.

TCRdb's table, derived via immunoSEQ multiplex PCR, lists solely in-frame clones and lacks some. This table holds 75,000 to 95,000 clones, roughly 97% found once. The CDR3 has 18 residues. J lost 3 bases, V lost 0 bases, and 9 bases had no gene match. Germline CDR1 reads MGHRA; CDR2 reads YSYEKL. This sequence joins TRBV4-1 and TRBJ2-3; 10 nucleotides agree with TRBD2. The clonotype originates from a man aged 18 to 35 in good health and CMV-seronegative. The specimen was PBMCs. The CDR3 coding sequence is TGCGCCAGCAGCCAAGATGTTCGAGCGGGAGGGGTAACAGATACGCAGTATTTT. Residues: CASSQDVRAGGVTDTQYF.